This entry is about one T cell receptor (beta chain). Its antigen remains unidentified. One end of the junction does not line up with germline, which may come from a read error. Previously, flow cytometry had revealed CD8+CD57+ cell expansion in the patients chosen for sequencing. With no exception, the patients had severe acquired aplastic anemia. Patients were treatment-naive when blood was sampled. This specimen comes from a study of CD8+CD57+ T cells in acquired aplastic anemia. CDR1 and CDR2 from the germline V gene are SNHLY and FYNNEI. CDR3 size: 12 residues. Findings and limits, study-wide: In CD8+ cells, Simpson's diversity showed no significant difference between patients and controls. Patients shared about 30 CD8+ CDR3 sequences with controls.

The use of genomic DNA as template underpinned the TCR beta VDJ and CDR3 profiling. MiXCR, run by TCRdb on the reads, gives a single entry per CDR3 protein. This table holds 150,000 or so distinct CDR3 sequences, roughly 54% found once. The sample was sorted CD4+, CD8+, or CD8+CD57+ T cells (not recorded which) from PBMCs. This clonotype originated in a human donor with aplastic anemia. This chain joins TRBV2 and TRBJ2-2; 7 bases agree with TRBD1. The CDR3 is CVSRPTGGELFF. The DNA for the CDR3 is TGTGTCAGCAGGCCGACAGGGGGGGAGCTGTTTTTT.